Below, 30 T cell receptor beta chains from the same sample are listed, as sequenced in a study of CD8 T cells in Susac syndrome. Reverse transcription used about 0.45 to 1 ug RNA and random hexamers. Using its own MiXCR run on the immunoSEQ multiplex PCR reads, TCRdb lists one record per CDR3 protein. The sample has some 190,000 distinct CDR3 sequences, approximately 94% seen once. Sequenced material: CD4+ T cells from PBMCs. The receptors were gathered from a human donor with Susac syndrome.

V usage is TRBV6-5 and J usage is TRBJ1-5; D is ambiguous. This CDR3 has 15 amino acids. V lost 2 bases to trimming and J lost 2 bases, with 10 bases between them. CDR1 and CDR2 from the germline V gene are MNHEY and SVGAGI. The CDR3 sequence: CASSYTPSGNQPQHF. The CDR3 coding sequence is TGTGCCAGCAGTTACACGCCGTCGGGCAATCAGCCCCAGCATTTT.

The V gene is TRBV20-1, the J gene TRBJ1-1, with D maybe TRBD1 (6 bases). The V and J ends lost 6 bases and 1 base respectively, with 15 bases between them. The germline V gene encodes CDR1 DFQATT and CDR2 SNEGSKA (reference sequence). The CDR3 length is 14 residues. CDR3 in DNA: TGCAGTGCCCTTCAGCCAGGGGCGAACACTGAAGCTTTCTTT. This codes for CSALQPGANTEAFF.

The chain is built from TRBV5-1 and TRBJ2-1, with TRBD2 as a possible D gene (6 bases). With 2 bases removed from V and 10 bases from J, the gap between germline ends came to 16 bases. Germline V gene data show CDR1 as SGHRS and CDR2 as YFSETQ. The CDR3 is 14 residues long. DNA for the CDR3: TGCGCCAGCAGCTTATCACTAGGCGGGGTCGAGCAGTTCTTC. Translating it yields CASSLSLGGVEQFF.

CDR3 residues: CASSRRTGEETQYF. The CDR3, as DNA: TGTGCCAGCAGTCGCCGGACAGGGGAAGAGACCCAGTACTTC. The chain has TRBV6-2 or TRBV6-3 and TRBJ2-5; 9 bases align to TRBD1. V shed 5 bases, J shed 3 bases, and the junction held 4 bases outside the gene matches. The germline V gene encodes CDR1 MNHEY and CDR2 SVGEGT. The CDR3 is made up of 14 amino acids.

The chain combines TRBV6-6 with TRBJ1-2, with D perhaps matching TRBD1 (5 bases). The CDR3 contains 13 residues. V dropped 7 bases and J dropped 6 bases, with 15 bases sitting between them. Germline-derived CDR1 and CDR2 are MNHNY and SVGAGI (reference sequence). CDR3 region: CASTQTLGDGYTF. The CDR3 region has the DNA TGTGCCAGCACCCAGACCTTAGGGGATGGCTACACCTTC.

The rearrangement joins TRBV24-1 to TRBJ1-5, with D unresolved. Germline V CDR1 and CDR2: KGHDR, SFDVKD. Trimming took off 5 bases at V and 3 bases at J, with 10 bases between the two ends. This CDR3 is built from 14 residues. The CDR3 DNA reads as TGTGCCACCAGTGCCCCGGAAGCCAATCAGCCCCAGCATTTT. As protein: CATSAPEANQPQHF.

The chain links TRBV6-2 or TRBV6-3 to TRBJ2-2; D not certain. CDR1 is MNHEY and CDR2 is SVGEGT in the germline V gene. This CDR3 is 15 amino acids long. With 6 bases removed from V and 1 base from J, the gap between germline ends came to 12 bases. The CDR3 DNA follows: TGTGCCAGCAGCCGACCGCCCGTGAACACCGGGGAGCTGTTTTTT. Protein product: CASSRPPVNTGELFF.

The chain carries TRBV12-3 or TRBV12-4 and TRBJ2-2, with D uncertain. The CDR3 consists of 15 residues. V lost 6 bases and J 4 bases, leaving 15 bases between the germline ends. The CDR3 DNA is TGTGCCAGCAGCTCCCCCGGTCGGGTCACCGGGGAGCTGTTTTTT. Translating gives CASSSPGRVTGELFF.

This chain joins TRBV30 and TRBJ1-2; D may be TRBD1 (5 bases). The V gene's germline CDR1 is GTSNPN and CDR2 SVGIG (reference sequence). V was trimmed by 6 bases and J by 9 bases, leaving 23 bases between them. CDR3 length equals 14 residues. The CDR3 DNA reads as TGTGCCTGCACATTCGTAGGAGGGGAGAGTAGCTACACCTTC. Translation: CACTFVGGESSYTF.

The chain has TRBV30 and TRBJ1-2, with D tentatively TRBD1 (6 bases). CDR1 and CDR2 (germline): GTSNPN, SVGIG (reference sequence). Trimming removed 3 bases from V and 10 bases from J, with 12 bases in between. CDR3 length: 11 residues. CDR3 protein: CAWSTGGLYTF. In DNA form, the CDR3 reads TGTGCCTGGAGCACCGGGGGGCTCTACACCTTC. Full variable domain (outside the CDR3, taken from reference TRBV30 and TRBJ1-2): SQTIHQWPATLVQPVGSPLSLECTVEGTSNPNLYWYRQAAGRGLQLLFYSVGIGQISSEVPQNLSASRPQDRQFILSSKKLLLSDSGFYLCAWSTGGLYTFGSGTRLTVV.

The rearrangement joins TRBV4-2 to TRBJ2-5; 7 bases are shared with TRBD1. The CDR3 is 16 amino acids. After removal of 4 bases from V and 1 base from J, the junction contained 9 bases not matched to a gene. The germline V gene encodes CDR1 LGHNA and CDR2 YNFKEQ. The CDR3 region has the DNA TGTGCCAGCAGCCTCGGGGCCCAGGGGGTCCAAGAGACCCAGTACTTC. Translated: CASSLGAQGVQETQYF.

V is TRBV5-1 and J is TRBJ2-3; D remains ambiguous. Deletions cut 3 bases from V and 6 bases from J, with 8 bases between. The CDR3 loop spans 12 amino acids. In germline, CDR1 is SGHRS, CDR2 YFSETQ. The CDR3 loop reads CASSSPGDTQYF. The CDR3 coding sequence is TGCGCCAGCAGCTCCCCCGGTGATACGCAGTATTTT.

CDR3 bases: TGTGCCAGCAGTGCCCGACAGAACACTGAAGCTTTCTTT. Translation gives CASSARQNTEAFF. The V call is TRBV12-3 or TRBV12-4, the J call TRBJ1-1; unclear D gene. V dropped 5 bases and J dropped 1 base, with 8 bases sitting between them. The CDR3 has 13 residues.

V usage is TRBV9 and J usage is TRBJ2-6; D is unclear. CDR1 and CDR2 from the germline V gene are SGDLS and YYNGEE. With 0 bases removed from V and 4 bases from J, the gap between germline ends came to 8 bases. The CDR3 is 15 residues long. The CDR3 loop is CASSVGDGGANVLTF. The CDR3 DNA reads TGTGCCAGCAGCGTAGGAGATGGCGGGGCCAACGTCCTGACTTTC. Full variable domain (missing parts from reference TRBV9 and TRBJ2-6): DSGVTQTPKHLITATGQRVTLRCSPRSGDLSVYWYQQSLDQGLQFLIQYYNGEERAKGNILERFSAQQFPDLHSELNLSSLELGDSALYFCASSVGDGGANVLTFGAGSRLTVL.

This chain joins TRBV7-9 and TRBJ1-1; D perhaps matches TRBD1 (6 bases). Trimming took 5 bases from V and 7 from J, leaving 11 bases between them. Germline V gene data show CDR1 as SEHNR and CDR2 as FQNEAQ (reference sequence). CDR3 length: 12 amino acids. CDR3 coding DNA: TGTGCCAGCAGCACCCGACAGGATGAAGCTTTCTTT. Its translation: CASSTRQDEAFF.

The genes are TRBV20-1 and TRBJ1-5; a possible D gene is TRBD1 (5 bases). The CDR3 sequence is 12 residues long. Looked up from germline, CDR1 is DFQATT and CDR2 is SNEGSKA (reference sequence). The V end lost 4 bases, the J end lost 6 bases, and 10 bases lay between the germline ends. The CDR3 nucleotides are TGCAGTGCTACCGGCGGGGGTCAGCCCCAGCATTTT. Residues: CSATGGGQPQHF.

The chain has TRBV11-2 and TRBJ1-5; unclear D gene. CDR1 is SGHAT, CDR2 FQNNGV, per germline. V dropped 3 bases and J dropped 6 bases, with 15 bases sitting between them. CDR3 length equals 15 residues. CDR3 sequence: CASSFGDIPSQPQHF. DNA of the CDR3: TGTGCCAGCAGCTTCGGGGATATCCCTAGTCAGCCCCAGCATTTT.

V usage is TRBV6-1 and J usage is TRBJ2-3; 7 bases align to TRBD2. The V gene's germline CDR1 is MNHNS and CDR2 SASEGT. CDR3 length: 17 residues. V trimming: 3 bases; J trimming: 3 bases; junction bases outside the gene matches: 12. CDR3 residues: CASSEERSGAGTDTQYF. In DNA, the CDR3 is TGTGCCAGCAGTGAGGAGAGGAGCGGGGCGGGGACAGATACGCAGTATTTT.

V gene TRBV5-1 combines with J gene TRBJ1-2, with D tentatively TRBD1 (5 bases). The V gene lost 3 bases and the J gene lost 4 bases, with 16 bases spanning the gap. Looked up from germline, CDR1 is SGHRS and CDR2 is YFSETQ. The CDR3 length is 15 residues. This chain's CDR3 is CASSSATETFYGYTF. In DNA form, the CDR3 reads TGCGCCAGCAGCTCCGCGACAGAGACCTTCTATGGCTACACCTTC. The whole variable domain, remainder taken from reference TRBV5-1 and TRBJ1-2, is KAGVTQTPRYLIKTRGQQVTLSCSPISGHRSVSWYQQTPGQGLQFLFEYFSETQRNKGNFPGRFSGRQFSNSRSEMNVSTLELGDSALYLCASSSATETFYGYTFGSGTRLTVV.

This chain links TRBV19 with TRBJ2-2; D not certain. From germline, CDR1 is LNHDA and CDR2 SQIVND (reference sequence). Deletions cut 7 bases from V and 0 bases from J, with 12 bases between. This CDR3 is 15 amino acids long. CDR3 residues: CASNQDTTNTGELFF. In DNA form, the CDR3 reads TGTGCCAGTAACCAAGACACCACGAACACCGGGGAGCTGTTTTTT.

This rearrangement joins TRBV5-1 to TRBJ1-1; TRBD1 might be the D (5 bases). The CDR3 is made up of 17 amino acids. Germline CDR1 SGHRS, CDR2 YFSETQ. With 4 bases removed from V and 0 bases from J, the gap between germline ends came to 19 bases. Here the CDR3 reads CASSGGPVDSMNTEAFF. Written as DNA, the CDR3 is TGCGCCAGCAGCGGTGGGCCCGTTGACAGCATGAACACTGAAGCTTTCTTT.

CDR3 nucleotides: TGCGCCAGCAGCCAAGATCTAACTAGCGGGGGGAAAGAGACCCAGTACTTC. Residues: CASSQDLTSGGKETQYF. The chain joins TRBV4-3 to TRBJ2-5; 12 nucleotides match TRBD2. The J segment lost 3 bases and the V segment lost 0 bases, leaving 5 bases of the junction unmatched. From germline, CDR1 is LGHNA and CDR2 YSLEER. The CDR3 has 17 amino acids.

The rearrangement links TRBV5-1 to TRBJ1-4, with D unclear. The CDR3 spans 15 residues. The germline V and J ends were trimmed by 4 bases and 4 bases, with 14 bases remaining between them. Germline CDR1 SGHRS, CDR2 YFSETQ. As DNA, the CDR3 is TGCGCCAGCAGCGTGGACGGTGAGGATAATGAAAAACTGTTTTTT. As protein: CASSVDGEDNEKLFF.

This chain uses TRBV7-9 with TRBJ1-2; unclear D gene. Trimming pared 2 bases from V and 4 bases from J, leaving 5 bases between. The CDR3 extends over 12 amino acids. Germline CDR1 and CDR2: SEHNR and FQNEAQ (reference sequence). The CDR3 loop is CASSLPPYGYTF. The CDR3, as DNA: TGTGCCAGCAGCTTACCCCCCTATGGCTACACCTTC.

The chain is built from TRBV7-2 and TRBJ1-2; 8 bases fit TRBD1. The junction had 11 bases not matched to a gene; V was cut back by 2 bases and J by 3 bases. CDR1 is SGHTA, CDR2 FQGNSA, per germline. This CDR3 is 17 amino acids long. CDR3 region: CASSLRVAGGTYYGYTF. CDR3 coding DNA: TGTGCCAGCAGCTTAAGGGTGGCAGGGGGCACGTACTATGGCTACACCTTC.

The CDR3 region has the DNA TGTGCCAGCAGTTTGGGTCTGTTGGGCACTGAAGCTTTCTTT. Protein: CASSLGLLGTEAFF. The gene calls are TRBV6-5 and TRBJ1-1; D not resolved. The germline CDR1 and CDR2 sequences are MNHEY and SVGAGI. The CDR3 consists of 14 residues. Trimming pared 4 bases from V and 4 bases from J, leaving 13 bases between.

This sequence joins TRBV6-2 or TRBV6-3 and TRBJ2-7; TRBD1 matches 8 bases. Trimming at V came to 2 bases and at J to 0 bases, leaving 9 bases not matched to a gene. Germline loops: CDR1 MNHEY, CDR2 SVGEGT. The CDR3 contains 17 residues. The CDR3: CASSYLSGQGHSYEQYF. In DNA form, the CDR3 reads TGTGCCAGCAGTTACCTCTCCGGACAGGGACACTCCTACGAGCAGTACTTC.

This chain links TRBV14 with TRBJ1-4, with no clear D. Germline V gives CDR1 SGHDN, CDR2 FVKESK. The CDR3 totals 15 residues. Trimming left V 2 bases short and J 5 bases short, with 12 bases between. CDR3 sequence: CASSQLESRNEKLFF. The CDR3 DNA reads TGTGCCAGCAGCCAACTGGAGTCGAGGAATGAAAAACTGTTTTTT.

J is TRBJ2-7 and V is TRBV20-1; 9 nucleotides align to TRBD2. With 2 bases clipped from V and 2 bases from J, the junction kept 7 bases outside the gene matches. Germline V gene lookup returns CDR1 DFQATT and CDR2 SNEGSKA (reference sequence). The CDR3 consists of 15 residues. In nucleotides, the CDR3 is TGCAGTGCTAGACCCGGGAGCGGGGGGACCTACGAGCAGTACTTC. Residues: CSARPGSGGTYEQYF.

This sequence joins TRBV5-1 and TRBJ1-1; D call uncertain. Trimming stripped 1 base from V and 11 bases from J, with 12 bases between. CDR3 length equals 12 residues. Germline values: CDR1 SGHRS, CDR2 YFSETQ. Written as DNA, the CDR3 is TGCGCCAGCAGCTTGTTGACGGGAGACGCTTTCTTT. This encodes CASSLLTGDAFF.